A single T cell receptor beta chain is shown here with its context. Its antigen is not known. One junction end does not reproduce the germline sequence, and a read error may be involved. The CDR3 contains 14 residues. Looked up from germline, CDR1 is LNHDA and CDR2 is SQIVND (reference sequence). This sample was taken from a study of vaccination and CD4 T cells after COVID-19. Study information: The stimulus for the cells was overlapping spike peptides derived from SARS-CoV-2, HCoV-NL63, HCoV-OC43 and HCoV-229E.

The treatment was: roughly 11-day PBMC culture with coronavirus spike peptide pools or control peptides (ViraFEST assay). ViraFEST used peptide pools to expand antigen-specific T cells, then sequenced TCRs. Sequence data for DNA of cultured CD4+ T cells were generated by the Oncomine TCR Beta short-read assay. Each CDR3 protein gets one entry after TCRdb re-called the PCR reads with MiXCR. Among 12,000 or so distinct CDR3 sequences listed, 44% were seen once. The receptor was isolated from a human donor with COVID-19. V and J are TRBV19 and TRBJ1-1; D gene unclear. The specimen sequenced was cultured CD4+ T cells from blood. This CDR3 is CVSSIPNLNTEAFF. The CDR3 nucleotides read TGTGTCAGTAGTATCCCGAATTTGAACACTGAAGCTTTCTTT.